The TCR beta chain under discussion was sequenced for a study of T-cell memory formation after mild COVID-19. Study details: The TCR clusters were mostly specific to one donor. Study results and limitations: SARS-CoV-2 specificity of second-wave clones peaking day 37 was unconfirmed. Contracting CD4+ clones sat mainly in CM and EM; CD8+ in EMRA.

Points on this clonotype: Its antigen is not known.

The TCR alpha and TCR beta cDNA libraries, bearing sample barcodes and UMIs, were generated by 5'RACE using constant-segment primers. TCRdb redid the calling of the 5' RACE reads with MiXCR, one entry per CDR3 protein. Here the sample spans 250,000 to 350,000 distinct CDR3 sequences, roughly 17% being singletons. Deletions cut 5 bases from V and 8 bases from J, with 10 bases between. This CDR3 comprises 12 residues. Germline assignment: CDR1 SGHTA and CDR2 FQGNSA. This sequence originates from a man aged 18 to 30 who had mild COVID-19 (a few samples of this study predate the infection). Cell type and time point are not known. The chain recombines TRBV7-2 with TRBJ2-1; no clear D gene. Sequenced sample: PBMCs or a T cell subset sorted from them (not recorded which). Here the CDR3 DNA reads TGTGCCAGCAGCCTAGGGTTCCATGAGCAGTTCTTC. As protein: CASSLGFHEQFF.